The sequence of this T cell receptor beta chain was determined in a study of T cells in Graves' hyperthyroidism and ophthalmopathy. About the research overall: Peripheral blood was secured at the point of initial diagnosis, before any treatment. Study-wide results and limits: The model foresaw ophthalmopathy a median about 6.5 months prior to onset. Classification by a 13 V-J model distinguished ophthalmopathy from stable hyperthyroidism.

With V trimmed by 4 bases and J by 0 bases, 2 bases remained unmatched. The germline V gene has CDR1 MGHRA and CDR2 YSYEKL. The CDR3 spans 14 residues. A remark on this clonotype: What it recognizes is unknown.

RNA transcripts were the template for amplifying TCR beta CDR3 regions. The study used the HTBI primer set for a first-round RT-PCR of the TCR CDR3. TCRdb independently ran MiXCR on the multiplex PCR reads; one entry per CDR3 protein. The repertoire consists of hundreds of thousands of distinct CDR3 sequences, with 38% occurring once and the leading ten covering about 8.9%. Sequenced: blood. This TCR was sampled from a man aged 18 to 29 with Graves' hyperthyroidism. This chain uses TRBV4-1 with TRBJ2-5; 7 nucleotides match TRBD2. The CDR3 DNA reads TGCGCCAGCAGCCGGCTAGCGGACCAAGAGACCCAGTACTTC. Encoded protein: CASSRLADQETQYF.